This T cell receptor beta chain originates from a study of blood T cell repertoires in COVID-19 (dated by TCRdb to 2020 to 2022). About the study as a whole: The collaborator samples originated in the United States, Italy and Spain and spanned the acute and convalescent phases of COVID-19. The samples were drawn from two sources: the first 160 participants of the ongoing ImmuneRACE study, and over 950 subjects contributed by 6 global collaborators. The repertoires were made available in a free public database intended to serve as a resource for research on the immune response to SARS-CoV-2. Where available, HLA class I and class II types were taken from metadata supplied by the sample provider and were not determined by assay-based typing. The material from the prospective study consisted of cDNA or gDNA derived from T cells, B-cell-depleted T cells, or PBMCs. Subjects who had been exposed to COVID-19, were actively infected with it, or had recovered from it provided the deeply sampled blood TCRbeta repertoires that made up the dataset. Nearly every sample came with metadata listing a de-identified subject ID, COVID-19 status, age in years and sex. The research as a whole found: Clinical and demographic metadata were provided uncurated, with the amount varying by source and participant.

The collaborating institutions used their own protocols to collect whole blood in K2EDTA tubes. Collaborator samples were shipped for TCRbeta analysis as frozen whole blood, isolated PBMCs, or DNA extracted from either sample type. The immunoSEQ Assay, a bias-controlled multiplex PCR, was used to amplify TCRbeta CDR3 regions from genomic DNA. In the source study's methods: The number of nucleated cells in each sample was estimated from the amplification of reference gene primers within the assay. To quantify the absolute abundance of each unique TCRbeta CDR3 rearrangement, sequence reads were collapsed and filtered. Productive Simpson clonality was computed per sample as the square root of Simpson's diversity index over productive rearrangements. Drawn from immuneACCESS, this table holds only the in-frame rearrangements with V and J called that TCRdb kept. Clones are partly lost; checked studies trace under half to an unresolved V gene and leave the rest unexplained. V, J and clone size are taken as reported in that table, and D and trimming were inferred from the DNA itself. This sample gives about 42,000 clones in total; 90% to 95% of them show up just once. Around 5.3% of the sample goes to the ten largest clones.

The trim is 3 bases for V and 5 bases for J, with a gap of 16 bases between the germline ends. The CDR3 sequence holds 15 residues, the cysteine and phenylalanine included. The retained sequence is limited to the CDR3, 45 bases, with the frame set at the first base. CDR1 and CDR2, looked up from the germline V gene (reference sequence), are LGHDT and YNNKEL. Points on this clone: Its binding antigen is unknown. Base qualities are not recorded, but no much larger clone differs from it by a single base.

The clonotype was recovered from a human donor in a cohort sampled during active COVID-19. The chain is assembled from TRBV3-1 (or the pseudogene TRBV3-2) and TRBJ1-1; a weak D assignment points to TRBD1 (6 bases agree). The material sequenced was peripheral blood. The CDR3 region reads CASSQGWNRVTEAFF. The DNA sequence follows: TGTGCCAGCAGCCAGGGTTGGAACAGGGTGACTGAAGCTTTCTTT.